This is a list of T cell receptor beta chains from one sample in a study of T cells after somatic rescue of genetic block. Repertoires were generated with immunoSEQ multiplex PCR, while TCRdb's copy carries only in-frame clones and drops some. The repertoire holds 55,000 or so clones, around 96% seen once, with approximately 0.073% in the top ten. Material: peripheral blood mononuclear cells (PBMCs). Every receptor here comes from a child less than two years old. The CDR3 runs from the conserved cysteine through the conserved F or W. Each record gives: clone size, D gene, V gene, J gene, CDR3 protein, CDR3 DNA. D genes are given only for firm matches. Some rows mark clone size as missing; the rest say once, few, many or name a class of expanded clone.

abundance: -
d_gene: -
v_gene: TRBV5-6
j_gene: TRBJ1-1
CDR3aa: CASSAGPRGGTEAFF
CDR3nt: TGTGCCAGCAGCGCTGGACCCAGGGGCGGCACTGAAGCTTTCTTT

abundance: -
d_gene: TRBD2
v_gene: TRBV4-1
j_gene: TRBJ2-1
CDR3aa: CASSQETTGLGYEQFF
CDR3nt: TGCGCCAGCAGCCAAGAAACAACGGGACTAGGCTATGAGCAGTTCTTC

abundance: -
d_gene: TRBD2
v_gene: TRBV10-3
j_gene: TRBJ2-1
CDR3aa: CAISESLGLAGEYEQFF
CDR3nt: TGTGCCATCAGTGAGTCTCTCGGACTAGCGGGAGAATATGAGCAGTTCTTC

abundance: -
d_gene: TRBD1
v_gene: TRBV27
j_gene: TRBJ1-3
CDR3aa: CASSLGQGPGNTIYF
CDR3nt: TGTGCCAGCAGTTTAGGACAGGGGCCTGGAAACACCATATATTTT

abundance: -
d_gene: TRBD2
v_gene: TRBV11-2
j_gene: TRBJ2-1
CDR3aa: CASSLELAGGSYNEQFF
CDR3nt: TGTGCCAGCAGCTTAGAACTAGCGGGAGGGTCCTACAATGAGCAGTTCTTC

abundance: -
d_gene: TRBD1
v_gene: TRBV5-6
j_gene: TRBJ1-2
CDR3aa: CASRGRGQNYGYTF
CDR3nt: TGTGCCAGCCGTGGTAGGGGGCAGAACTATGGCTACACCTTC

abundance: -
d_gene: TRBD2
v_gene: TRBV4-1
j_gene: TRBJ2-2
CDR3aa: CASSRSSGLAAGELFF
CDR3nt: TGCGCCAGCAGCCGGTCCTCGGGACTAGCCGCCGGGGAGCTGTTTTTT

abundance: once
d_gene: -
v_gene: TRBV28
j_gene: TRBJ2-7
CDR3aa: CASRVVTNSYEQYF
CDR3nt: TGTGCCAGCAGGGTGGTCACTAACTCCTACGAGCAGTACTTC

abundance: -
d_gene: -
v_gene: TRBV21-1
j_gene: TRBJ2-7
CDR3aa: CASSKKRDSSYEQYF
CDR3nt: TGTGCCAGCAGCAAAAAAAGGGACAGCTCCTACGAGCAGTACTTC

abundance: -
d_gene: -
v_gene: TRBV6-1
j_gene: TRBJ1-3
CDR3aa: CASSDYSGNTIYF
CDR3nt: TGTGCCAGCAGTGACTACTCTGGAAACACCATATATTTT

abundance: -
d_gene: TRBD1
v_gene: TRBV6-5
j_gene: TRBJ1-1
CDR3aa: CASSPGQLEAFF
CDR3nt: TGTGCCAGCAGCCCGGGACAGCTTGAAGCTTTCTTT

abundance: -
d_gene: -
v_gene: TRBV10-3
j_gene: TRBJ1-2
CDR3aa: CAASKPGQALDGYTF
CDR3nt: TGTGCCGCCTCAAAGCCCGGACAAGCCCTCGATGGCTACACCTTC

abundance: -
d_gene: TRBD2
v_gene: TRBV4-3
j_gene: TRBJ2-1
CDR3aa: CASSQGASGSPYNEQFF
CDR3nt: TGCGCCAGCAGCCAAGGCGCTAGCGGGAGTCCCTACAATGAGCAGTTCTTC

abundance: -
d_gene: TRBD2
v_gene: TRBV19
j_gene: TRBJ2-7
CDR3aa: CASSIGEREYEQYF
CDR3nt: TGTGCCAGTAGTATAGGGGAGCGGGAGTACGAGCAGTACTTC

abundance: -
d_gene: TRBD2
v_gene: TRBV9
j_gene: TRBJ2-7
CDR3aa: CASSASGSGSEQYF
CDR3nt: TGTGCCAGCAGCGCTAGCGGGAGCGGGAGCGAGCAGTACTTC

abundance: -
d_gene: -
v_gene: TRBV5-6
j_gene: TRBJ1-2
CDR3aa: CASSLERGYTF
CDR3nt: TGTGCCAGCAGCTTGGAACGGGGCTACACCTTC

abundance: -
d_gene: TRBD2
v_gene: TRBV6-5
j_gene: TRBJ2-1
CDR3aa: CASRPGTRASNEQFF
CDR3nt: TGTGCCAGCAGACCCGGGACTAGGGCTTCCAATGAGCAGTTCTTC

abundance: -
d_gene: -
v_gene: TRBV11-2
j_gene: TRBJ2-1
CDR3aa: CALGGYNEQFF
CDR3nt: TGTGCCCTGGGGGGCTACAATGAGCAGTTCTTC

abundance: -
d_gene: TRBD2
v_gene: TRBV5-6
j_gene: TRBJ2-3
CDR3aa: CASSLESLAGVGTDTQYF
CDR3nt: TGTGCCAGCAGCTTGGAGTCTCTAGCGGGAGTGGGCACAGATACGCAGTATTTT

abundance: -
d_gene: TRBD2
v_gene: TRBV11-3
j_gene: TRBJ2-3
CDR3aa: CASSLTSGRADTQYF
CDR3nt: TGTGCCAGCAGCTTGACTAGCGGGAGGGCAGATACGCAGTATTTT

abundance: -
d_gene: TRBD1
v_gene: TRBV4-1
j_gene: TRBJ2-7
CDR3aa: CASSQVVTGVAYEQYF
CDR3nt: TGCGCCAGCAGCCAAGTTGTGACAGGGGTAGCCTACGAGCAGTACTTC

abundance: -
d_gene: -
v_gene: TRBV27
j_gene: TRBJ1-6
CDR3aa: CASSPRGSYNSPLHF
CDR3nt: TGTGCCAGCAGCCCCAGGGGCTCCTATAATTCACCCCTCCACTTT

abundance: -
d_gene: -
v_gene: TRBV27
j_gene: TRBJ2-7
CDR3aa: CASREHGAYEQYF
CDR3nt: TGTGCCAGCAGGGAACACGGAGCCTACGAGCAGTACTTC

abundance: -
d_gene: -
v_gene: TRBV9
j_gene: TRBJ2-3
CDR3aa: CASSVGAFYTDTQYF
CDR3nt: TGTGCCAGCAGCGTAGGAGCGTTCTACACAGATACGCAGTATTTT

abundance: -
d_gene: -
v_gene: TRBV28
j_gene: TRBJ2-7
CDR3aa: CASSSHTSYEQYF
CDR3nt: TGTGCCAGCAGCAGCCACACCTCCTACGAGCAGTACTTC

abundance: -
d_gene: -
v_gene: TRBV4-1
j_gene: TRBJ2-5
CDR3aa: CASSQVSSPKETQYF
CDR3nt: TGCGCCAGCAGCCAAGTTAGTAGCCCCAAAGAGACCCAGTACTTC

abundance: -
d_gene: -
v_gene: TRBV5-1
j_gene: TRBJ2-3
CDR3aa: CASSFGVNTQYF
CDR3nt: TGCGCCAGCAGCTTTGGGGTAAATACGCAGTATTTT

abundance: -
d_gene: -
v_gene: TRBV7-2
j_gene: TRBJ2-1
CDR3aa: CASSSDSYNEQFF
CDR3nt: TGTGCCAGCAGCTCTGACTCCTACAATGAGCAGTTCTTC

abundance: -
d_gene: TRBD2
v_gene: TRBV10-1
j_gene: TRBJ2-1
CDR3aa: CASSPTSGPYNEQFF
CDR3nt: TGCGCCAGCAGCCCGACTAGCGGGCCCTACAATGAGCAGTTCTTC

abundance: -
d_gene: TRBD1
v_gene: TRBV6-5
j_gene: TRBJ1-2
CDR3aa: CASSGTGGVFFGYTF
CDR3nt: TGTGCCAGCAGTGGGACAGGGGGCGTTTTTTTTGGCTACACCTTC

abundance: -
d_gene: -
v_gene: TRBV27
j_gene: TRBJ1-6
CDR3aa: CASSLGGSPLHF
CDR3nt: TGTGCCAGCAGTTTAGGGGGTTCACCCCTCCACTTT

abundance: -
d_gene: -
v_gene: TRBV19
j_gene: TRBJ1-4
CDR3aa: CASSRWDNEKLFF
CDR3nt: TGTGCCAGTAGTAGGTGGGACAATGAAAAACTGTTTTTT

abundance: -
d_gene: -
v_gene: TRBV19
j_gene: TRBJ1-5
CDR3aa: CASSIKRAHSNQPQHF
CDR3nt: TGTGCCAGTAGTATAAAGAGGGCGCATAGCAATCAGCCCCAGCATTTT

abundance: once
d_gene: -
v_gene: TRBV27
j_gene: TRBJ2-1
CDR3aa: CASSLFLAYNEQFF
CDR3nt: TGTGCCAGCAGTTTATTCCTAGCGTACAATGAGCAGTTCTTC

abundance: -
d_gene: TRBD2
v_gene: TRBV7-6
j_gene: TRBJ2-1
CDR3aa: CASSLGTSGPNEQFF
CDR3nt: TGTGCCAGCAGCCTTGGGACTAGCGGGCCAAATGAGCAGTTCTTC

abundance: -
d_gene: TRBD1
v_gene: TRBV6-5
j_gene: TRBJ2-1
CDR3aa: CASTRDRGSYNEQFF
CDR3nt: TGTGCCAGCACCCGGGACAGGGGCTCCTACAATGAGCAGTTCTTC

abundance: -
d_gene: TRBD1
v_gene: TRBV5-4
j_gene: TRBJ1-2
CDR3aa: CASSPRPGQGYGYTF
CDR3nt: TGTGCCAGCAGCCCACGTCCGGGACAGGGTTATGGCTACACCTTC